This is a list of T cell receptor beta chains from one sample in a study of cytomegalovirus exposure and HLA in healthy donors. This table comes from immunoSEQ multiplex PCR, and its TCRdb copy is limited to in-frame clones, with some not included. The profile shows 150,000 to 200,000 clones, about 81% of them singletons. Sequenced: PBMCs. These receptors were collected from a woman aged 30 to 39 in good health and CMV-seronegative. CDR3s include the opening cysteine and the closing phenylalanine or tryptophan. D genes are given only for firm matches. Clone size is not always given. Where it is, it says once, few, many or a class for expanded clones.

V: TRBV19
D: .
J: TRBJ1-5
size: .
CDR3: CASSIKRGSQPQHF
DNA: TGTGCCAGTAGTATAAAAAGGGGGAGTCAGCCCCAGCATTTT

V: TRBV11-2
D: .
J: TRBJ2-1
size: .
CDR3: CASSLWIPGGNEQFF
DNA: TGTGCCAGCAGCTTGTGGATTCCCGGGGGCAATGAGCAGTTCTTC

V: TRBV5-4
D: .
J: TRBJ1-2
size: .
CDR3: CASSLGGQVDGYTF
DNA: TGTGCCAGCAGCTTGGGTGGGCAGGTGGATGGCTACACCTTC

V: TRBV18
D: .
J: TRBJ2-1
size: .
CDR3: CASSPQEGHNEQFF
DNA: TGTGCCAGCTCACCACAAGAGGGCCACAATGAGCAGTTCTTC

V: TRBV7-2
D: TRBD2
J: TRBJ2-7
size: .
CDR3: CASSSTVGVAGAYEQYF
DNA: TGTGCCAGCAGCTCAACTGTGGGGGTAGCGGGAGCCTACGAGCAGTACTTC

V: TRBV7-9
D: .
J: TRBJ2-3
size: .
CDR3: CARGGPSTDTQYF
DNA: TGTGCCAGAGGAGGGCCTAGCACAGATACGCAGTATTTT

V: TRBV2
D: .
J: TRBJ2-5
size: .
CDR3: CASSVQVGETQYF
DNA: TGTGCCAGCAGTGTCCAGGTTGGGGAGACCCAGTACTTC

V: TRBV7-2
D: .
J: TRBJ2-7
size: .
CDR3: CASSLGGGEQYF
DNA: TGTGCCAGCAGCTTGGGAGGGGGCGAGCAGTACTTC

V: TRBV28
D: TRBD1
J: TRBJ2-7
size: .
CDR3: CASSYRGTGSYEQYF
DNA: TGTGCCAGCAGTTACCGCGGGACAGGGAGCTACGAGCAGTACTTC

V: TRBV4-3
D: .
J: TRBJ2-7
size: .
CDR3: CASSQGGSYEQYF
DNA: TGCGCCAGCAGCCAAGGCGGATCCTACGAGCAGTACTTC

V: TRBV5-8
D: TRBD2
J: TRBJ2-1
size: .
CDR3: CASTLTSAQQFF
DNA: TGTGCCAGCACCCTAACTAGCGCGCAGCAGTTCTTC

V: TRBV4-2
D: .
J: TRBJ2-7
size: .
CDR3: CASSQGGGDSYEQYF
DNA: TGTGCCAGCAGCCAAGGAGGAGGGGATTCCTACGAGCAGTACTTC

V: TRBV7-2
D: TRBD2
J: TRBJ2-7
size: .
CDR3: CASSLVVGGPIDPYF
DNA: TGTGCCAGCAGCTTAGTGGTGGGAGGGCCTATTGATCCCTACTTC

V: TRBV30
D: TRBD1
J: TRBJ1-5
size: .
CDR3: CAWSVGTGYTRGNQPQHF
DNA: TGTGCCTGGAGTGTTGGGACAGGGTATACACGGGGCAATCAGCCCCAGCATTTT

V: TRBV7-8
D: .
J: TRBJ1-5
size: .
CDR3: CASSLGWTQNSNQPQHF
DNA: TGTGCCAGCAGCTTAGGCTGGACTCAAAATAGCAATCAGCCCCAGCATTTT

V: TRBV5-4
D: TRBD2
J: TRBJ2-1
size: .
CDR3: CASSTSGRADNEQFF
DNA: TGTGCCAGCAGCACAAGCGGGAGGGCCGACAATGAGCAGTTCTTC

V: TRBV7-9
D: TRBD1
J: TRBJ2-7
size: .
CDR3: CASSLGTVNEQYF
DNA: TGTGCCAGCAGCTTGGGGACAGTCAACGAGCAGTACTTC

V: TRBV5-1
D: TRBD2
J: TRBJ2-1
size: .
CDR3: CASSRLAGGGYNEQFF
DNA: TGCGCCAGTTCAAGGCTGGCGGGAGGAGGGTACAATGAGCAGTTCTTC

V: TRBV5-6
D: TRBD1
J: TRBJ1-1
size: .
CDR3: CASSLVPGQGILGAFF
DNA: TGTGCCAGCAGCTTGGTCCCGGGACAGGGGATACTGGGAGCTTTCTTT

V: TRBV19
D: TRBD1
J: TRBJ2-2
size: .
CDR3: CASTTTGGAGTGELFF
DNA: TGTGCCAGTACCACGACAGGGGGCGCGGGCACCGGGGAGCTGTTTTTT

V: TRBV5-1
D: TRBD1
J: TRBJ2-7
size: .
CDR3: CASSSGQGPYEQYF
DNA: TGCGCCAGCAGCTCCGGACAGGGTCCCTACGAGCAGTACTTC

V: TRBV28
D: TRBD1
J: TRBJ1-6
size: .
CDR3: CASSSSDRFNSPLHF
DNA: TGTGCCAGCAGCTCGTCGGACAGGTTCAATTCACCCCTCCACTTT

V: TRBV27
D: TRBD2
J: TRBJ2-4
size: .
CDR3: CASSHGGSGRRNIQYF
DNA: TGTGCCAGCAGCCACGGGGGGTCAGGGCGTAGAAACATTCAGTACTTC

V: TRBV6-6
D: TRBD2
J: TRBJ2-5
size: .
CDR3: CASSYPTGLAQETQYF
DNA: TGTGCCAGCAGTTACCCCACCGGACTAGCGCAAGAGACCCAGTACTTC

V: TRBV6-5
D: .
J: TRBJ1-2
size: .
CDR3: CASSRAQTVDGYTF
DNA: TGTGCCAGCAGCCGAGCCCAGACAGTTGATGGCTACACCTTC

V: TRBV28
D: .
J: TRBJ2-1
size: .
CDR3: CASSFVSPSGNNEQFF
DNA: TGTGCCAGCAGTTTTGTTTCGCCATCAGGGAACAATGAGCAGTTCTTC

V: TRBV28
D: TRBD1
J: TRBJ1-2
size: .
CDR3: CASSRQGHNYGYTF
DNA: TGTGCCAGCAGTCGACAGGGCCATAACTATGGCTACACCTTC

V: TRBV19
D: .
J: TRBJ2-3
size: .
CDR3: CASSMSSTGTDTQYF
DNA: TGTGCCAGTAGTATGTCTAGCACGGGCACAGATACGCAGTATTTT

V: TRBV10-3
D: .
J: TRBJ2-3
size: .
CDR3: CAISEGAGVGTDTQYF
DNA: TGTGCCATCAGTGAGGGTGCCGGGGTCGGCACAGATACGCAGTATTTT

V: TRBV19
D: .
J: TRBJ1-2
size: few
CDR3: CASSPAAGLYGYTF
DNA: TGTGCCAGTAGTCCAGCTGCAGGGCTCTATGGCTACACCTTC

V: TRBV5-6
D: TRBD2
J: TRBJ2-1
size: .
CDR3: CASSLWGAGGSSYNEQFF
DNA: TGTGCCAGCAGCCTCTGGGGGGCGGGGGGGAGCTCCTACAATGAGCAGTTCTTC

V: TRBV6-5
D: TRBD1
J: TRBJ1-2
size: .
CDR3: CASSYGTVYGYTF
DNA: TGTGCCAGCAGTTACGGGACAGTTTATGGCTACACCTTC

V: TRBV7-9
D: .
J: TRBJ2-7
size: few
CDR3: CSSSGESRGTHEQYF
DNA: TGTTCCAGCAGCGGAGAAAGCCGGGGGACCCACGAGCAGTACTTC

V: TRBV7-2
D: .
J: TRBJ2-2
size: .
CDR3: CASSLVFGGPRGELFF
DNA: TGTGCCAGCAGCTTAGTCTTCGGAGGGCCCCGCGGGGAGCTGTTTTTT

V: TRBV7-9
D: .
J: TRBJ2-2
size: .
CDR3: CASRSGTRTGELFF
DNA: TGTGCCAGCAGGTCCGGGACACGGACCGGGGAGCTGTTTTTT

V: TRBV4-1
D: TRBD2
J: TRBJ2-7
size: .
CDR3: CASSQDVTSGYYEQYF
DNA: TGCGCCAGCAGCCAAGATGTAACTAGCGGGTACTACGAGCAGTACTTC

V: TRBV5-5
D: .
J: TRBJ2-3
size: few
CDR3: CASSPPSEPDTQYF
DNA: TGTGCCAGCAGCCCCCCTAGCGAACCAGATACGCAGTATTTT

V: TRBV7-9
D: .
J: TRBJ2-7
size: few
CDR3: CASSLSGRGEQYF
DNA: TGTGCCAGCAGCTTATCTGGCAGGGGCGAGCAGTACTTC

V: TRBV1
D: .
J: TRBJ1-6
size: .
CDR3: CTSTVLSPLHF
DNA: TGCACCAGCACGGTTTTATCACCCCTCCACTTT

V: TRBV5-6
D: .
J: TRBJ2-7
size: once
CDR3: CASSLAWSSYEQYF
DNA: TGTGCCAGCAGCTTGGCTTGGAGCTCCTACGAGCAGTACTTC

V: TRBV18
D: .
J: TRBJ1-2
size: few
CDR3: CASSPGGADGYTF
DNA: TGTGCCAGCTCACCAGGGGGGGCGGATGGCTACACCTTC

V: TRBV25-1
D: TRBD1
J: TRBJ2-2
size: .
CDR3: CASSAVGQGASDGELFF
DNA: TGTGCCAGCAGTGCAGTCGGACAGGGGGCGTCCGACGGGGAGCTGTTTTTT

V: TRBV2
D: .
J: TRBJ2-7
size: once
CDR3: CASSEGGNNYEQYF
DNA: TGTGCCAGCAGTGAAGGAGGGAACAACTACGAGCAGTACTTC

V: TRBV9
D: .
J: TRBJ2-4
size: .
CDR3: CASSPSSGQRIAKNIQYF
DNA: TGTGCCAGCAGCCCCAGCTCCGGACAGCGGATAGCCAAAAACATTCAGTACTTC

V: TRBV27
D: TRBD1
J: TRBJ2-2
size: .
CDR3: CASRLGTETYSNTGELFF
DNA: TGTGCCAGCAGACTCGGGACAGAGACATACTCGAACACCGGGGAGCTGTTTTTT

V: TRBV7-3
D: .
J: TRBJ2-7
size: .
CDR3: CASSLDVGNYEQYF
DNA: TGTGCCAGCAGCTTAGATGTCGGCAACTACGAGCAGTACTTC

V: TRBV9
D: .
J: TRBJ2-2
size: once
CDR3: CASSVGSWGDTGELFF
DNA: TGTGCCAGCAGCGTAGGTAGCTGGGGGGACACCGGGGAGCTGTTTTTT

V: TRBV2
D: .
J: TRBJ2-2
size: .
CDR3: CASSRRTAGELFF
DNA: TGTGCCAGCAGCCGGAGGACAGCCGGGGAGCTGTTTTTT

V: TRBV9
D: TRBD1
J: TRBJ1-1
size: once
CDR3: CASSVGGTGGTEAFF
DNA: TGTGCCAGCAGCGTAGGAGGGACAGGGGGCACTGAAGCTTTCTTT

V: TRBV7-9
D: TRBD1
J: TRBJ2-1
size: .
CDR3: CASRTGAYNEQFF
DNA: TGTGCCAGCAGGACAGGGGCCTACAATGAGCAGTTCTTC

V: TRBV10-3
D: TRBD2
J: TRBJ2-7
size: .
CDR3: CAIRVGLSLYF
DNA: TGTGCCATCAGGGTGGGACTATCCCTGTACTTC

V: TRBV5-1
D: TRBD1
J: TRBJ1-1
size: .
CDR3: CASSPGQMNTEAFF
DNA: TGCGCCAGCAGCCCGGGACAGATGAACACTGAAGCTTTCTTT

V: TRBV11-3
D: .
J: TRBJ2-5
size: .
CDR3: CASSLGGTLRETQYF
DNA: TGTGCCAGCAGCTTAGGAGGGACTCTGAGAGAGACCCAGTACTTC

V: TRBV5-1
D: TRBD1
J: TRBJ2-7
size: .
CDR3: CASSLVGTGDNYEQYF
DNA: TGCGCCAGCAGCTTGGTCGGGACAGGGGATAACTACGAGCAGTACTTC

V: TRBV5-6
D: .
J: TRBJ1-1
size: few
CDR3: CASSFRGIDTEAFF
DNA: TGTGCCAGCAGCTTCCGGGGTATCGACACTGAAGCTTTCTTT